Listed below are T cell receptor beta chains from one sample, sequenced in a study of T cell responses to AZD1222 COVID-19 vaccine. Using immunoSEQ multiplex PCR, the repertoire was profiled, and TCRdb retains in-frame clones only, with some absent. The sample has tens of thousands of clones; 80% to 90% are singletons. The input for sequencing was peripheral blood, taken on day 0 of MenACWY control vaccination. The receptors here all came from an adult in good health. The CDR3 runs from the conserved cysteine through the conserved F or W. A D gene is named only where the DNA matches it firmly. The size of a clone is reported for some rows only, either as once, few or many, or as a class for expanded clones.

D: TRBD2; J: TRBJ2-2; V: TRBV7-9; size: few; CDR3: CASSLGLALVAGELFF; DNA: TGTGCCAGCAGCCTGGGACTAGCATTGGTGGCCGGGGAGCTGTTTTTT
D: TRBD1; J: TRBJ1-1; V: TRBV3-1/TRBV3-2; size: -; CDR3: CASSQGTGGFQGAFF; DNA: TGTGCCAGCAGCCAAGGGACAGGGGGCTTTCAGGGAGCTTTCTTT
D: TRBD1; J: TRBJ1-6; V: TRBV6-1; size: few; CDR3: CASSEYRGDGNKSPLHF; DNA: TGTGCCAGCAGTGAATACAGGGGAGATGGCAATAAATCACCCCTCCACTTT
D: TRBD1; J: TRBJ1-2; V: TRBV6-5; size: -; CDR3: CASSSPGQGDYGYTF; DNA: TGTGCCAGCAGTTCCCCGGGACAGGGGGACTATGGCTACACCTTC
D: -; J: TRBJ1-3; V: TRBV7-9; size: once; CDR3: CASSQQAGSGNTIYF; DNA: TGTGCCAGCAGCCAACAGGCTGGCTCTGGAAACACCATATATTTT
D: -; J: TRBJ2-3; V: TRBV2; size: -; CDR3: CASSVEKSYTDTQYF; DNA: TGTGCCAGCAGTGTCGAGAAAAGCTACACAGATACGCAGTATTTT
D: -; J: TRBJ1-1; V: TRBV12-5; size: few; CDR3: CASGLEPRQVVNTEAFF; DNA: TGTGCTAGTGGTTTGGAACCTAGACAGGTCGTGAACACTGAAGCTTTCTTT
D: TRBD2; J: TRBJ2-1; V: TRBV7-9; size: many; CDR3: CASSLGGGGINEQFF; DNA: TGTGCCAGCAGCTTAGGCGGGGGAGGCATAAATGAGCAGTTCTTC
D: -; J: TRBJ1-3; V: TRBV7-2; size: -; CDR3: CASSPRDGNTIYF; DNA: TGTGCCAGCAGCCCTCGGGACGGAAACACCATATATTTT
D: TRBD1; J: TRBJ1-5; V: TRBV19; size: -; CDR3: CASSIGGGQGSQPQHF; DNA: TGTGCCAGTAGTATTGGGGGCGGACAGGGTAGTCAGCCCCAGCATTTT
D: -; J: TRBJ1-2; V: TRBV11-2; size: -; CDR3: CASSSWRTSSQRDYGYTF; DNA: TGTGCCAGCAGCTCATGGAGGACATCTTCTCAAAGGGACTATGGCTACACCTTC
D: -; J: TRBJ2-2; V: TRBV7-2; size: -; CDR3: CAIRGGTNTGELFF; DNA: TGTGCCATCCGCGGAGGCACGAACACCGGGGAGCTGTTTTTT
D: -; J: TRBJ1-1; V: TRBV10-3; size: -; CDR3: CAIKKGQNTEAFF; DNA: TGTGCCATCAAGAAAGGACAGAACACTGAAGCTTTCTTT